Below, 29 T cell receptor beta chains from the same sample are listed, as sequenced in a study of cytomegalovirus exposure and HLA in healthy donors. Profiling relied on immunoSEQ multiplex PCR, and the TCRdb table lists in-frame clones only, not all of them. The repertoire includes 150,000 to 200,000 clones, 85% of them detected once, and more than 15% sits in the top ten. Specimen: PBMCs. Receptors were obtained from a young man in good health and CMV-seropositive.

This chain links TRBV5-4 with TRBJ2-7; TRBD2 might be the D (6 bases). The V and J ends lost 0 bases and 0 bases respectively, with 10 bases between them. Per germline, CDR1 SGHNT and CDR2 YYREEE (reference sequence). The CDR3 length is 15 residues. The CDR3 coding sequence is TGTGCCAGCAGCTTGGGGCGGGGTGTCTCCTACGAGCAGTACTTC. Translation gives CASSLGRGVSYEQYF.

J is TRBJ2-1 and V is TRBV2; TRBD2 matches 11 bases. The V gene's germline CDR1 is SNHLY and CDR2 FYNNEI. This CDR3 has 17 amino acids. V was clipped by 5 bases and J by 4 bases; unmatched bases: 10. CDR3 DNA: TGTGCCAGCAGTCCCAGATCCGGGACTAGCGGTTACAATGAGCAGTTCTTC. It codes for CASSPRSGTSGYNEQFF.

The gene calls are TRBV7-3 and TRBJ1-1, with D possibly TRBD1 on 6 matching bases. The CDR3 has 14 residues. Trimming removed 6 bases at V and 3 bases at J, with 14 bases between. Germline V gene lookup returns CDR1 SGHTA and CDR2 FQGTGA. This chain's CDR3 is CASRSTGRDTEAFF. For the CDR3, the DNA is TGTGCCAGCAGGTCGACAGGCCGGGACACTGAAGCTTTCTTT. Looking up the rest from reference TRBV7-3 and TRBJ1-1 gives the full variable domain: GAGVSQTPSNKVTEKGKYVELRCDPISGHTALYWYRQSLGQGPEFLIYFQGTGAADDSGLPNDRFFAVRPEGSVSTLKIQRTERGDSAVYLCASRSTGRDTEAFFGQGTRLTVV.

This clone was seen a single time. The chain joins TRBV7-9 to TRBJ2-7; D might be TRBD1 (5 bases). From germline, CDR1 is SEHNR and CDR2 FQNEAQ (reference sequence). V was shortened by 3 bases and J by 2 bases, with 8 bases between the two germline ends. The CDR3 length is 13 residues. CDR3 loop: CASSFEGAYEQYF. CDR3 in DNA: TGTGCCAGCAGCTTTGAAGGGGCCTACGAGCAGTACTTC. The variable domain in full, with the rest retrieved from reference TRBV7-9 and TRBJ2-7, is DTGVSQNPRHKITKRGQNVTFRCDPISEHNRLYWYRQTLGQGPEFLTYFQNEAQLEKSRLLSDRFSAERPKGSFSTLEIQRTEQGDSAMYLCASSFEGAYEQYFGPGTRLTVT.

The rearrangement links TRBV7-9 to TRBJ2-7; weak D call: TRBD1 (6 bases). The germline CDR1 and CDR2 sequences are SEHNR and FQNEAQ (reference sequence). CDR3 size: 15 residues. Trimming stripped 5 bases from V and 4 bases from J, with 18 bases between. The CDR3 loop is CASSHTGRDPYEQYF. For the CDR3, the DNA is TGTGCCAGCAGCCACACAGGGCGCGACCCTTACGAGCAGTACTTC.

The genes are TRBV6-6 and TRBJ2-2; weak D call: TRBD2 (5 bases). V gave up 1 base and J gave up 8 bases, with 11 bases separating them. CDR3 length: 14 residues. CDR1 is MNHNY and CDR2 is SVGAGI in the germline V gene (reference sequence). The CDR3, as DNA: TGTGCCAGCAGTTACTTTAAAGGGAGTGGGGAGCTGTTTTTT. It is translated as CASSYFKGSGELFF.

The V and J genes are TRBV10-1 and TRBJ1-1; the match to TRBD1 covers 7 bases. The germline gives CDR1 WNHNN, CDR2 SYGVQD (reference sequence). This CDR3 contains 14 residues. V gave up 4 bases and J gave up 2 bases; unmatched junction bases: 4. The CDR3 DNA is TGCGCCAGCAGTGGAGACAGGGATAACACTGAAGCTTTCTTT. Amino acid sequence: CASSGDRDNTEAFF.

The chain carries TRBV19 and TRBJ1-1, with a tentative D call TRBD1 (6 bases). The germline gives CDR1 LNHDA, CDR2 SQIVND (reference sequence). This CDR3 has 15 residues. Trimming took 3 bases from V and 1 from J, leaving 12 bases between them. The CDR3 loop is CASSMPTTGNTEAFF. CDR3 DNA: TGTGCCAGTAGTATGCCTACGACAGGGAACACTGAAGCTTTCTTT.

This chain joins TRBV5-1 and TRBJ1-5; TRBD1 matches at 8 bases. The V gene end was trimmed by 0 bases and the J gene end by 6 bases; junction bases not matched to a gene: 8. From germline, CDR1 is SGHRS and CDR2 YFSETQ. This CDR3 spans 16 amino acids. This CDR3 reads CASSLGIGTGSQPQHF. In DNA, the CDR3 is TGCGCCAGCAGCTTGGGGATCGGGACAGGTAGTCAGCCCCAGCATTTT.

CDR3 bases: TGTGCCAGCAGTCCAACGACAGATAGCAATCAGCCCCAGCATTTT. It encodes CASSPTTDSNQPQHF. This rearrangement joins TRBV27 to TRBJ1-5; tentatively, D is TRBD1 (5 bases). The CDR3 is 15 residues long. In germline, CDR1 is MNHEY, CDR2 SMNVEV (reference sequence). Trimming stripped 5 bases from V and 0 bases from J, with 11 bases between.

The chain is built from TRBV5-1 and TRBJ1-3; D perhaps matches TRBD1 (5 bases). Germline CDR1 SGHRS, CDR2 YFSETQ. This CDR3 is built from 16 residues. Trimming left V 0 bases short and J 0 bases short, with 10 bases between. CDR3 protein: CASSLVPGYSGNTIYF. In nucleotides, the CDR3 is TGCGCCAGCAGCTTGGTACCAGGGTACTCTGGAAACACCATATATTTT.

The CDR3 sequence: CASSMGQENTEAFF. Here the CDR3 DNA reads TGTGCCAGCAGCATGGGACAGGAGAACACTGAAGCTTTCTTT. V is TRBV5-4 and J is TRBJ1-1; 8 bases map to TRBD1. CDR1 and CDR2 from the germline V gene are SGHNT and YYREEE (reference sequence). The CDR3 loop spans 14 amino acids. The J segment lost 1 base and the V segment lost 4 bases, leaving 3 bases of the junction unmatched.

The rearrangement joins TRBV5-1 to TRBJ1-5; 8 positions match TRBD1. The ends lost 1 base at V and 0 bases at J; junction bases unmatched: 9. Germline V gives CDR1 SGHRS, CDR2 YFSETQ. The CDR3 length is 18 residues. CDR3 loop: CASSLFGTGPYSNQPQHF. The CDR3 DNA is TGCGCCAGCAGCTTGTTCGGGACAGGACCCTATAGCAATCAGCCCCAGCATTTT.

The gene calls are TRBV11-3 and TRBJ2-7, with 7 bases fitting TRBD1. This CDR3 is 12 amino acids long. The germline V gene encodes CDR1 SGHNT and CDR2 YENEEA. Unmatched junction bases numbered 1, after V lost 1 base and J lost 7 bases. The CDR3 DNA reads as TGTGCCAGCAGCTTAGCGGACAGGGAGCAGTACTTC. It specifies CASSLADREQYF.

The chain combines TRBV27 with TRBJ2-7, with a possible D match to TRBD2 (6 bases). The germline V gene encodes CDR1 MNHEY and CDR2 SMNVEV (reference sequence). This CDR3 is 18 amino acids long. Trimming shortened V by 2 bases and J by 1 base, and 21 bases separated the two germline ends. CDR3 sequence: CASSLGRNGTYLSYEQYF. The CDR3, as DNA: TGTGCCAGCAGTTTAGGGCGAAATGGGACTTACCTATCCTACGAGCAGTACTTC.

The V gene is TRBV5-1, the J gene TRBJ2-7; possible D gene TRBD2, 5 bases. Germline assignment: CDR1 SGHRS and CDR2 YFSETQ. The CDR3 runs to 13 residues. Trimming removed 3 bases from V and 2 bases from J, with 9 bases in between. The DNA of the CDR3 is TGCGCCAGCAGCTGGAACGGGGCCTACGAGCAGTACTTC. Translating it yields CASSWNGAYEQYF.

This chain uses TRBV9 with TRBJ2-1, with D perhaps matching TRBD1 (5 bases). V was shortened by 0 bases and J by 5 bases, with 12 bases between the two germline ends. CDR1 and CDR2 from the germline V gene are SGDLS and YYNGEE. This CDR3 is 15 amino acids long. The CDR3 sequence: CASSVGGRTNNEQFF. In DNA form, the CDR3 reads TGTGCCAGCAGCGTAGGGGGCCGGACCAACAATGAGCAGTTCTTC.

V is TRBV27 and J is TRBJ1-2, with D unclear. Germline assignment: CDR1 MNHEY and CDR2 SMNVEV (reference sequence). The CDR3 has 12 amino acids. Trimming pared 4 bases from V and 8 bases from J, leaving 11 bases between. CDR3 region: CASSYPRFGYTF. In nucleotides, the CDR3 is TGTGCCAGCAGTTACCCCCGGTTCGGCTACACCTTC.

This chain uses TRBV5-1 with TRBJ2-3; perhaps TRBD2 as D (5 bases). Trimming took off 2 bases at V and 0 bases at J, with 10 bases between the two ends. This CDR3 contains 15 residues. Germline V gene data show CDR1 as SGHRS and CDR2 as YFSETQ. CDR3 sequence reads: CASSFGILSTDTQYF. CDR3 coding DNA: TGCGCCAGCAGCTTCGGGATCCTGAGCACAGATACGCAGTATTTT.

The rearrangement links TRBV2 to TRBJ2-5; 13 nucleotides agree with TRBD2. Germline assignment: CDR1 SNHLY and CDR2 FYNNEI. Trimming took 7 bases from V and 6 from J; bases not matched to a gene: 11. There are 16 residues in the CDR3. In DNA, the CDR3 is TGTGCCAGCACCGGACTAGCGGGAGCCCTCGAGAAGACCCAGTACTTC. Amino acid sequence: CASTGLAGALEKTQYF.

The chain combines TRBV30 with TRBJ2-7; possible D gene TRBD2, 6 bases. Germline CDR1 GTSNPN, CDR2 SVGIG (reference sequence). With 0 bases removed from V and 6 bases from J, the gap between germline ends came to 12 bases. The CDR3 is 13 amino acids. The CDR3 loop reads CAWSVRGGREQYF. The CDR3 coding sequence is TGTGCCTGGAGTGTTAGAGGAGGGCGCGAGCAGTACTTC.

The chain employs TRBV28 and TRBJ2-7, with D perhaps TRBD1 (6 bases). Trimming left V 6 bases short and J 2 bases short, with 17 bases between. CDR1 is MDHEN, CDR2 SYDVKM, per germline. This CDR3 comprises 15 residues. This CDR3 reads CASSPGAPNTYEQYF. DNA for the CDR3: TGTGCCAGCAGCCCAGGGGCCCCGAATACCTACGAGCAGTACTTC.

This clone was seen once. For the CDR3, the DNA is TGTGCCAGCAGCACTACCCGGGACAGGGGGCGGGGGGAGCAGTACTTC. This gives the protein CASSTTRDRGRGEQYF. The chain combines TRBV28 with TRBJ2-7; 12 bases map to TRBD1. The CDR3 totals 16 residues. The junction had 13 bases not matched to a gene; V was cut back by 6 bases and J by 7 bases. Germline-derived CDR1 and CDR2 are MDHEN and SYDVKM.

V is TRBV10-2 and J is TRBJ1-2; TRBD1 agrees at 11 bases. This CDR3 comprises 14 residues. Germline V gene sequence: CDR1 WSHSY, CDR2 SAAADI. Losses at the gene ends were 7 bases for V and 5 bases for J; bases not matched to a gene: 6. In nucleotides, the CDR3 is TGCGCCAGCACTGGGACAGGGGGAGTGTATGGCTACACCTTC. Residues: CASTGTGGVYGYTF.

The chain carries TRBV7-9 and TRBJ1-5; no definite D call. The ends were cut back, 0 bases at V and 4 bases at J, with 7 bases in the middle. The CDR3 extends over 14 amino acids. CDR1 is SEHNR, CDR2 FQNEAQ, per germline (reference sequence). CDR3 DNA sequence: TGTGCCAGCAGCTTAGCCGGTCTTAATCAGCCCCAGCATTTT. Residues: CASSLAGLNQPQHF.

The rearrangement links TRBV2 to TRBJ2-2, with D perhaps matching TRBD1 (6 bases). The V end lost 8 bases, the J end lost 5 bases, and 12 bases lay between the germline ends. Per germline, CDR1 SNHLY and CDR2 FYNNEI. The CDR3 has 13 residues. The CDR3: CASRDTLTGELFF. CDR3 sequence (DNA): TGTGCCAGCCGGGACACCCTGACCGGGGAGCTGTTTTTT.

V gene TRBV5-1 combines with J gene TRBJ1-1; 8 bases line up with TRBD1. Germline V CDR1 and CDR2: SGHRS, YFSETQ. The CDR3 contains 15 residues. The V gene end was trimmed by 2 bases and the J gene end by 3 bases; junction bases not matched to a gene: 6. CDR3 DNA: TGCGCCAGCAGCTTACAGGGGGATATGTACACTGAAGCTTTCTTT. Translated: CASSLQGDMYTEAFF.

The V gene is TRBV6-1, the J gene TRBJ1-5, with D unclear. The CDR3 runs to 15 residues. Deletions cut 3 bases from V and 0 bases from J, with 9 bases between. Germline lookup yields CDR1 MNHNS and CDR2 SASEGT. The CDR3 sequence: CASSDWGDSNQPQHF. CDR3 sequence (DNA): TGTGCCAGCAGTGATTGGGGAGATAGCAATCAGCCCCAGCATTTT.

The chain carries TRBV25-1 and TRBJ2-2; D unclear. The CDR3 is 14 amino acids. V was shortened by 2 bases and J by 2 bases, with 6 bases between the two germline ends. From germline, CDR1 is MGHDK and CDR2 SYGVNS. Here the CDR3 DNA reads TGTGCCAGCAGTGAACGGTTCAACACCGGGGAGCTGTTTTTT. Protein product: CASSERFNTGELFF.